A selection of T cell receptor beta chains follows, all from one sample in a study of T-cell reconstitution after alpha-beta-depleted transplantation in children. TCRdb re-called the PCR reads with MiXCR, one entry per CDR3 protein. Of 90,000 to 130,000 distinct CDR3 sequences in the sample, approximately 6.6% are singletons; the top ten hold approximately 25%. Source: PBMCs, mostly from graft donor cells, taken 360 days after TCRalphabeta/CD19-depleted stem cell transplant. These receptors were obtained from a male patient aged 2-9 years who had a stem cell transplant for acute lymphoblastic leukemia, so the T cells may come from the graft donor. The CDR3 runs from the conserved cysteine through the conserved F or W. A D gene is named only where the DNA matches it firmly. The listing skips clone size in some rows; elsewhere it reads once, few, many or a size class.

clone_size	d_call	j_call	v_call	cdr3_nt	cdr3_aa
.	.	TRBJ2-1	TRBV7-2	TGTGCCAGCAGCTTAGAAGGCGGGAACACCTACAATGAGCAGTTCTTC	CASSLEGGNTYNEQFF
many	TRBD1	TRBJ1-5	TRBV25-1	TGTGCCAGCAGTGGCGCGGACAGGGACAATCAGCCCCAGCATTTT	CASSGADRDNQPQHF
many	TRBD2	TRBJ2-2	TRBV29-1	TGCAGCGTTGTGGGGGGGGTCGGGGAGCTGTTTTTT	CSVVGGVGELFF
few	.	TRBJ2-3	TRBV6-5	TGTGCCAGCACCTGGGGACCGAGCGGAGATACGCAGTATTTT	CASTWGPSGDTQYF
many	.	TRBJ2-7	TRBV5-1	TGCGCCAGCAGCTTGGCGGGACCAACATCCTACGAGCAGTACTTC	CASSLAGPTSYEQYF
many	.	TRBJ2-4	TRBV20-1	TGCAGTGCCCGGGCGCTGGGGACCCGTAAAAACATTCAGTACTTC	CSARALGTRKNIQYF
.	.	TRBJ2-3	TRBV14	TGTGCCAGCAGCCTGGCATGGGACACAGATACGCAGTATTTT	CASSLAWDTDTQYF
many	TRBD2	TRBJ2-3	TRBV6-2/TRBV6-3	TGTGCCAGCAGACCCCGGACTAGCGGGAGCACAGATACGCAGTATTTT	CASRPRTSGSTDTQYF
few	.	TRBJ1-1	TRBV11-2	TGTGCCAGCAGCTTATACGCGGAAGCTTTCTTT	CASSLYAEAFF
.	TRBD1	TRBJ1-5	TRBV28	TGTGCCAGCAAAGACCGAGACAGGGGACGCAATCAGCCCCAGCATTTT	CASKDRDRGRNQPQHF
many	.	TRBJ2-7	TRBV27	TGTGCCAGCAGTTTATGGGGAAATCGGTACGAGCAGTACTTC	CASSLWGNRYEQYF
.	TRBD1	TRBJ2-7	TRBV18	TGTGCCAGCTCACCACTTCCCTCGACAGGGGCTAAACCCTTCGAGCAGTACTTC	CASSPLPSTGAKPFEQYF
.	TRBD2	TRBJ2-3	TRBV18	TGTGCCAGCTCACTCCCCGGGACTAGCGCTAGTGTCGCGCAGTATTTT	CASSLPGTSASVAQYF
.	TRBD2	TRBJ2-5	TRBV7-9	TGTGCCAGCAGCTTAGGACTAGCGGGTGCCCACCCAGCTCTTAACTTC	CASSLGLAGAHPALNF
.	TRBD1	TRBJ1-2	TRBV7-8	TGTGCCAGCAGCAACCGTCCGGGACAGATACTAGTTAACTACACCTTC	CASSNRPGQILVNYTF
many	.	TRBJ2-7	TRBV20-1	TGCAGTGCAACCCGGACCGCAGCCTACGAGCAGTACTTC	CSATRTAAYEQYF
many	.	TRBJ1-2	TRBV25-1	TGTGCCAGCAGTGAACTAAACGGCCGTGGCTACACCTTC	CASSELNGRGYTF
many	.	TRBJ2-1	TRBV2	TGTGCCAGCAACGAAGGGGGAGGAACACACAATGAGCAGTTCTTC	CASNEGGGTHNEQFF
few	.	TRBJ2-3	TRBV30	TGTGCCTGGGACGACGGAGATACGCAGTATTTT	CAWDDGDTQYF
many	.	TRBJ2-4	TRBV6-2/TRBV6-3	TGTGCCAGCAGTGGACAGAAAGCCAAAAACATTCAGTACTTC	CASSGQKAKNIQYF
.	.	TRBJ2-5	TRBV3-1	TGTGCCAGCAGCCAAGATCGAAGGCAGCAAGAGACCCAGTACTTC	CASSQDRRQQETQYF
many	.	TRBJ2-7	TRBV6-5	TGTGCCAGCAGTTACACAGACTCTTCCTACGAGCAGTACTTC	CASSYTDSSYEQYF
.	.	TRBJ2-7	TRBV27	TGTGCCAGCAGTGGGGGACGGACCACCCCCTACGAGCAGTACTTC	CASSGGRTTPYEQYF
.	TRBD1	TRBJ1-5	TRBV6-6	TGTGCCAGCAGTTCTGGACAGGGACAGCCCCAGCATTTT	CASSSGQGQPQHF
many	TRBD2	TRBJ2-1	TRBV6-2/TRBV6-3	TGTGCCAGCAGCCGGACCCTGCTAGCGGGAGATTACAATGAGCAGTTCTTC	CASSRTLLAGDYNEQFF
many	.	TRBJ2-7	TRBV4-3	TGCGCCAGCAGCCAAGACACGGGGGCCCCCTACGAGCAGTACTTC	CASSQDTGAPYEQYF
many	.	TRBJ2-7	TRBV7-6	TGTGCCAGCAGCACTTTACAGGGAGCCTACGAGCAGTACTTC	CASSTLQGAYEQYF
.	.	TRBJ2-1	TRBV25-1	TGTGCCAGCCAGCGGCTGCCCGACAATGAGCAGTTCTTC	CASQRLPDNEQFF
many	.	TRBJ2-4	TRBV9	TGTGCCAGCAGCCAAACACTCCGTCTAGCCAAAAACATTCAGTACTTC	CASSQTLRLAKNIQYF